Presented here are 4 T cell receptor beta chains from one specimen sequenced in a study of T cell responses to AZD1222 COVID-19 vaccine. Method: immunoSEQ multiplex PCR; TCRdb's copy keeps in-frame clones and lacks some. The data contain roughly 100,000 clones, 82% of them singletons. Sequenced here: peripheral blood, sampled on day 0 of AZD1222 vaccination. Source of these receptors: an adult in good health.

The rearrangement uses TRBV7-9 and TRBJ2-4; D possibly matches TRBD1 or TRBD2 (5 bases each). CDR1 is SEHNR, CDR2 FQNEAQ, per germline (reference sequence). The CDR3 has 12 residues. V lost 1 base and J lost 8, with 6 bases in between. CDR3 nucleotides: TGTGCCAGCAGCTTAGGGGGGTACATTCAGTACTTC. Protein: CASSLGGYIQYF. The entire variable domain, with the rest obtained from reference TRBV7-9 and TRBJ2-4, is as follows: DTGVSQNPRHKITKRGQNVTFRCDPISEHNRLYWYRQTLGQGPEFLTYFQNEAQLEKSRLLSDRFSAERPKGSFSTLEIQRTEQGDSAMYLCASSLGGYIQYFGAGTRLSVL.

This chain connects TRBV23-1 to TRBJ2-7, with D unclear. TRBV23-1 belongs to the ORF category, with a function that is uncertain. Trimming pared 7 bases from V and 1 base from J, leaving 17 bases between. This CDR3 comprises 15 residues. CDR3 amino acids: CASTLKFGQSYEQYF. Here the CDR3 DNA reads TGCGCCAGCACCCTTAAATTCGGCCAATCCTACGAGCAGTACTTC.

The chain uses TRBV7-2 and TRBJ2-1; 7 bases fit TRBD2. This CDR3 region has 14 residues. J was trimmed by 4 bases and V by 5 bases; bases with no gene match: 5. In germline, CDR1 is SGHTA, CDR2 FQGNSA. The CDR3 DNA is TGTGCCAGCAGCGCCTTTAGCGGGTACAATGAGCAGTTCTTC. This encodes CASSAFSGYNEQFF.

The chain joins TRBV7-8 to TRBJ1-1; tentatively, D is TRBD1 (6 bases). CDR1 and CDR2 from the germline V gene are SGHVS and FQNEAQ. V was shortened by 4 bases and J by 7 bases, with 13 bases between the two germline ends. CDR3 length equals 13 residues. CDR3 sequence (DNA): TGTGCCAGCAGCTATCTACAGGGCGGTGAAGCTTTCTTT. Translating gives CASSYLQGGEAFF.